The sequence of this TCR beta chain was determined in a study of blood T cell repertoires in COVID-19. Study in general: Spain, Italy and the United States supplied samples that represented acute and convalescent COVID-19.

Sequencing was performed with immunoSEQ multiplex PCR; in TCRdb, only in-frame clones are kept and a portion is missing. The sample holds some 130,000 clones, about nine tenths seen once. Germline lookup yields CDR1 DFQATT and CDR2 SNEGSKA (reference sequence). The CDR3 has 15 amino acids. V was pared by 3 bases and J by 0 bases, with 4 bases of the junction left unmatched. Recovered status in Cohort 3 required two negative PCRs, clearance, or symptom resolution. The rearrangement uses TRBV20-1 and TRBJ2-1, with 8 nucleotides matching TRBD2. What was sequenced was PBMCs or T cells enriched from blood (not recorded which). The receptor was isolated from a man aged 50 or older who had recovered from COVID-19. In DNA, the CDR3 is TGCAGTGCTAGTAGCGGGGCAGTCTCCTACAATGAGCAGTTCTTC. Protein: CSASSGAVSYNEQFF.